The T cell receptor beta chain under discussion was sequenced for a study of T cell responses to AZD1222 COVID-19 vaccine. TCRdb's copy holds only in-frame clones and misses some; the assay was immunoSEQ multiplex PCR. The repertoire holds roughly 50,000 clones, with roughly 90% as singletons. Looked up from germline, CDR1 is SGHTA and CDR2 is FQGNSA. Trimming pared 4 bases from V and 6 bases from J, leaving 16 bases between. CDR3 size: 14 residues. The V gene is TRBV7-2, the J gene TRBJ2-7; D is perhaps TRBD2 (5 bases). This receptor was obtained from an adult who received the AZD1222 COVID-19 vaccine. Sequences were derived from peripheral blood, sampled 28 days after the second AZD1222 dose. CDR3 coding DNA: TGTGCCAGCAGCTCCCCCAGCTGGAGCGGCGAGCAGTACTTC. This encodes CASSSPSWSGEQYF.